Listed here is a single T cell receptor beta chain. What it binds is not known. Generated by immunoSEQ multiplex PCR, the TCRdb table keeps only in-frame clones and is missing some. Here the sample spans 100,000 to 150,000 clones, around 80% being singletons. This sample is part of a study of a mutant IDH1 vaccine in newly diagnosed glioma. Turning to the study itself: Patients under treatment included approximately 60% males and about 38% females and had a mean age of approximately 44 years.

Deletions cut 6 bases from V and 0 bases from J, with 12 bases between. CDR3 length equals 15 residues. Germline lookup yields CDR1 KGHSH and CDR2 LQKENI. Time point indicated: week 11, during vaccination. In the vaccine, a single dose held 300 ug of the mutant IDH1 20-mer peptide, along with topical imiquimod. This sequence was found in a man in his forties with glioma. This chain joins TRBV18 and TRBJ2-1; no firm D call. The specimen comprised PBMCs, sampled from a glioma patient whose treatment included an IDH1 peptide vaccine. The CDR3 here is CASSSDGSSYNEQFF. The CDR3 nucleotides are TGTGCCAGCTCCTCCGACGGAAGCTCCTACAATGAGCAGTTCTTC.